A selection of T cell receptor beta chains follows, all from one sample in a study of blood T cell repertoires in COVID-19. TCRdb keeps only in-frame clones here, not all; method: immunoSEQ multiplex PCR. The sample records tens of thousands of clones, roughly 85% being singletons. Input material: peripheral blood. The receptors were sampled from an older man with acute or convalescent COVID-19. Both conserved end residues are part of each CDR3. The order of the fields is J gene, D gene, V gene, CDR3 length, CDR3 protein. A D gene is named only where the DNA matches it firmly.

TRBJ2-7 TRBD2 TRBV7-2 15 CASSDNSGATYEQYF
TRBJ2-3 TRBD1 TRBV5-8 18 CASSLVSGYRGRRDTQYF
TRBJ2-2 . TRBV6-4 14 CASSLDHYTGELFF
TRBJ1-4 . TRBV6-5 15 CASSYARVGQEKLFF
TRBJ2-3 . TRBV21-1 15 CASSKRQGCTDTQYF
TRBJ2-3 TRBD1 TRBV28 15 CASSSIGQDTDTQYF
TRBJ2-3 . TRBV5-1 13 CASSSGSWDTQYF
TRBJ2-4 . TRBV18 15 CASSTQGFGKNIQYF
TRBJ2-3 TRBD2 TRBV10-3 16 CAISEPAGEREDTQYF
TRBJ1-1 . TRBV1 14 CTSRRFDSHTEAFF
TRBJ2-7 TRBD1 TRBV6-4 14 CASSVDRGDKEQYF
TRBJ2-2 . TRBV6-5 16 CASSYRGVGNTGELFF
TRBJ2-7 . TRBV28 16 CASSPLGGPGSYEQYF
TRBJ2-7 . TRBV28 14 CATIPSDKQYEQYF
TRBJ2-3 TRBD2 TRBV9 16 CASSVRTSGTTDTQYF
TRBJ2-4 . TRBV29-1 11 CSISLGGIQYF
TRBJ2-7 TRBD1 TRBV9 15 CASSVGTGANYEQYF
TRBJ2-2 TRBD2 TRBV5-5 18 CASSFGVAGSRNTGELFF
TRBJ2-7 TRBD1 TRBV5-1 15 CASRRTTGSNYEQYF
TRBJ1-5 . TRBV19 14 CASTWTDLNQPQHF
TRBJ2-2 . TRBV6-5 13 CASNEGAPGELFF
TRBJ2-3 TRBD2 TRBV3-1/TRBV3-2 17 CASSQVKLAGFTDTQYF
TRBJ2-1 . TRBV9 13 CASRAGQVDEQFF